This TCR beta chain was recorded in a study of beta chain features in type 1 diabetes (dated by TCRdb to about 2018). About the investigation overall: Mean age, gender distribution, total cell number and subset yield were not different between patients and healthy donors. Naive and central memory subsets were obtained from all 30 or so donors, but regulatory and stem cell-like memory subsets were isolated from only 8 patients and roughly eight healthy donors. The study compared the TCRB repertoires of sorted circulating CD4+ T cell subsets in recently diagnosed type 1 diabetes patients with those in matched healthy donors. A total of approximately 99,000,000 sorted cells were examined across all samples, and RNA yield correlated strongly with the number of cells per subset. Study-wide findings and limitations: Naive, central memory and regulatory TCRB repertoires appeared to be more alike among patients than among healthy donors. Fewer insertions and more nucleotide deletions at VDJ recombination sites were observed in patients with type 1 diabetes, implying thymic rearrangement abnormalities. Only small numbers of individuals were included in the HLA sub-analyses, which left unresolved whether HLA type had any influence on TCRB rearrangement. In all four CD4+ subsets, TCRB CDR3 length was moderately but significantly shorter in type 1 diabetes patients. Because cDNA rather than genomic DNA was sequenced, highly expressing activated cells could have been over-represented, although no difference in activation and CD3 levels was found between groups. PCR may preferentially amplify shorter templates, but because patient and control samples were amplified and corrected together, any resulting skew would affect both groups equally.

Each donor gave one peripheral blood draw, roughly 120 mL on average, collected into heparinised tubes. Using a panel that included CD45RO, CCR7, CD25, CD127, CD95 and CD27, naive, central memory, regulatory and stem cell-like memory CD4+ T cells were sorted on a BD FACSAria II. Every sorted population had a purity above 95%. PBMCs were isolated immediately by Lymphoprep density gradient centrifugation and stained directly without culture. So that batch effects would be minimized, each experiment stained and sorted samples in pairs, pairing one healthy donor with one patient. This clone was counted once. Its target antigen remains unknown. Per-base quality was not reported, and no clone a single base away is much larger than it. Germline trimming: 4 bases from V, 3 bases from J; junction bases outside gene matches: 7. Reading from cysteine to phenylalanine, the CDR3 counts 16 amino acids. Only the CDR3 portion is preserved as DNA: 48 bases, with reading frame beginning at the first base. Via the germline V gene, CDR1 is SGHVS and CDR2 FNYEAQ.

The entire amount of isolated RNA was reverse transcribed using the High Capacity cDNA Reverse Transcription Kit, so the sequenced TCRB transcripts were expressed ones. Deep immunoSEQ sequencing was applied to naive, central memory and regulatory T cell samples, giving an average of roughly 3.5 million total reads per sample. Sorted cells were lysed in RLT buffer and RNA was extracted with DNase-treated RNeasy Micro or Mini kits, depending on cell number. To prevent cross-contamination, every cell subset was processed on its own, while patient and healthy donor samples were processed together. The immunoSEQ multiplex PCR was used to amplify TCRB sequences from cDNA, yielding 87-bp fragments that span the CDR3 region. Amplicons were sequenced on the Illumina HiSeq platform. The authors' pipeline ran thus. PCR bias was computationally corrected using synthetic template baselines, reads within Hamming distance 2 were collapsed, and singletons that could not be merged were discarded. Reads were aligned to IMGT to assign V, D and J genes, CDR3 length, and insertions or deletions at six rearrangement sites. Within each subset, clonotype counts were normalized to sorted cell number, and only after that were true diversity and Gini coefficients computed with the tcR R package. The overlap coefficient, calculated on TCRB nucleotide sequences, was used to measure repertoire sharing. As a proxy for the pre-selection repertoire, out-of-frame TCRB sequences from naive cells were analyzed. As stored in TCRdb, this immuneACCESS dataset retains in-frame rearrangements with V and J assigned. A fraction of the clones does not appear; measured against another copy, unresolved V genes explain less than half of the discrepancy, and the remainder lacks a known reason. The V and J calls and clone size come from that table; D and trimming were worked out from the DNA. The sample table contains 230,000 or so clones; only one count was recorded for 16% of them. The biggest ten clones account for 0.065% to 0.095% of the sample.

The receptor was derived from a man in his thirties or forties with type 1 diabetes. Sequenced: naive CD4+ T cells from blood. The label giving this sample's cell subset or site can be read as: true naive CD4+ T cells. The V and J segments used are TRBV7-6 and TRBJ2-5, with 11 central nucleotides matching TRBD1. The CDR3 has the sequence CASSSRDRGREETQYF. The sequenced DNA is TGTGCCAGCAGCTCGAGGGACAGGGGGAGAGAAGAGACCCAGTACTTC.